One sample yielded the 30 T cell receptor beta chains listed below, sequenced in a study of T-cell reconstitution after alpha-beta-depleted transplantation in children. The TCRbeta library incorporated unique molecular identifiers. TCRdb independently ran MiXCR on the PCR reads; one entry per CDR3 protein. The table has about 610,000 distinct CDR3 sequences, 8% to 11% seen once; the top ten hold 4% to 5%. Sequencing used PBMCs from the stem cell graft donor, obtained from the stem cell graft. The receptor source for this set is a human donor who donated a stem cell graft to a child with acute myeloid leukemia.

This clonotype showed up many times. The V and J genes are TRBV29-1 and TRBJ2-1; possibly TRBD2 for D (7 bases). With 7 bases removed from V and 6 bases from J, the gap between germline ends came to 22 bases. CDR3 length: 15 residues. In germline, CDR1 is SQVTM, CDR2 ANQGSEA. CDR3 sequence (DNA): TGCAGCGCGTATCGGGGGGCAACCCAACGCAATGAGCAGTTCTTC. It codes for CSAYRGATQRNEQFF.

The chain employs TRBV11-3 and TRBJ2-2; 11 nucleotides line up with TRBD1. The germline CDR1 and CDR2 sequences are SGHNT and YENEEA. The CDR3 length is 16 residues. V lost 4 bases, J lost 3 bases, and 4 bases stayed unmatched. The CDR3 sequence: CASSSRTGGDTGELFF. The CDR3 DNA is TGTGCCAGCAGCTCGAGGACAGGGGGCGACACCGGGGAGCTGTTTTTT.

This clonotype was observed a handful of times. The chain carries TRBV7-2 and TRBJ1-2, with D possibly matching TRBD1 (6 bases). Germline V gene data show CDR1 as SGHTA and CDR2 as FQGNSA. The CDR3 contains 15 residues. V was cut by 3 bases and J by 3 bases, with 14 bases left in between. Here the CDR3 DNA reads TGTGCCAGCAGCTTCAACCGGGACACTTACTATGGCTACACCTTC. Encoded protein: CASSFNRDTYYGYTF.

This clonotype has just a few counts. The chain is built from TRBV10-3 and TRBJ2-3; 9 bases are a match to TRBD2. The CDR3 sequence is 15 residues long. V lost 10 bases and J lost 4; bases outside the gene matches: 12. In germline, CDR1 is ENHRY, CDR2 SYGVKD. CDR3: CATGKLREGPDTQYF. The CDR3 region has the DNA TGTGCCACCGGAAAGCTGCGGGAGGGCCCAGATACGCAGTATTTT.

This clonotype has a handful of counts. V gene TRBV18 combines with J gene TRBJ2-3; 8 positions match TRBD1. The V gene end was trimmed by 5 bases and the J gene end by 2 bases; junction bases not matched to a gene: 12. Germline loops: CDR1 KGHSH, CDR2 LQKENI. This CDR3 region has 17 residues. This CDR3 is CASSARTGTVSTDTQYF. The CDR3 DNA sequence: TGTGCCAGCTCAGCAAGGACAGGGACGGTATCCACAGATACGCAGTATTTT. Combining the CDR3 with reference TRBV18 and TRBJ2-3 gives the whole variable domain NAGVMQNPRHLVRRRGQEARLRCSPMKGHSHVYWYRQLPEEGLKFMVYLQKENIIDESGMPKERFSAEFPKEGPSILRIQQVVRGDSAAYFCASSARTGTVSTDTQYFGPGTRLTVL.

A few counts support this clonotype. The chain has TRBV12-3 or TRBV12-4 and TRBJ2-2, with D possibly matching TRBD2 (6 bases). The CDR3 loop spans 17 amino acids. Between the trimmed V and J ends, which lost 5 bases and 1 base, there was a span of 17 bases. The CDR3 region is CASSLLGGRRNTGELFF. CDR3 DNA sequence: TGTGCCAGCAGTCTACTAGGAGGGCGGCGGAACACCGGGGAGCTGTTTTTT.

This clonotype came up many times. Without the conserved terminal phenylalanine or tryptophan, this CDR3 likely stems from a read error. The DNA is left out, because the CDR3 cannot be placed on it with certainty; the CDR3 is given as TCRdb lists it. CDR3 region: CSASPTSP. The J gene is TRBJ2-3, the V gene TRBV20-1; TRBD2 reflects the table's D call only, with no check against the DNA. A total of 8 residues make up the CDR3, ends included. The germline V gene encodes CDR1 DFQATT and CDR2 SNEGSKA (reference sequence).

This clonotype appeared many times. CDR3 amino acids: CASSLLAGTTDTQYF. The CDR3 DNA reads TGTGCCAGCAGTCTACTAGCGGGGACCACAGATACGCAGTATTTT. The chain has TRBV6-5 and TRBJ2-3, with 10 bases matching TRBD2. CDR3 length equals 15 residues. V was clipped by 5 bases and J by 2 bases; unmatched bases: 4. Germline V gives CDR1 MNHEY, CDR2 SVGAGI.

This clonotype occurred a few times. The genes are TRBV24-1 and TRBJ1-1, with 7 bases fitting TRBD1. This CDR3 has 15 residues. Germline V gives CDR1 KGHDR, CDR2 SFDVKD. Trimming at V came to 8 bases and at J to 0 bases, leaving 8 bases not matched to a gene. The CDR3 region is CATNRDREMNTEAFF. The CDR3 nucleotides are TGTGCCACCAACCGGGACAGAGAAATGAACACTGAAGCTTTCTTT.

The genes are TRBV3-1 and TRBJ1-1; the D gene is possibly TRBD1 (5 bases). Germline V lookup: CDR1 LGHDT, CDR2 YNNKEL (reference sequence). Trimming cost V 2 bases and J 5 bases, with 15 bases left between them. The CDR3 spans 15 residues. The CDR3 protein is CASSQLRQSGTEAFF. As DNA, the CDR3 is TGTGCCAGCAGCCAACTTCGACAGTCGGGGACTGAAGCTTTCTTT.

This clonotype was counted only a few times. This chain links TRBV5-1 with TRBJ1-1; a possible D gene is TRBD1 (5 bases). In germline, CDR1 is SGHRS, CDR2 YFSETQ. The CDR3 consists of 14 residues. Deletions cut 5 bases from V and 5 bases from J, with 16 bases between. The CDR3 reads CASRRFGAETEAFF. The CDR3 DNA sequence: TGCGCCAGCAGACGTTTTGGGGCGGAAACTGAAGCTTTCTTT.

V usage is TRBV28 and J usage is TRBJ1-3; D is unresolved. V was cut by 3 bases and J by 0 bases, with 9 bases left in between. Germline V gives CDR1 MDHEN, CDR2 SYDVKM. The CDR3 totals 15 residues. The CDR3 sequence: CASSLSKSSGNTIYF. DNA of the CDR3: TGTGCCAGCAGTTTGAGTAAGAGCTCTGGAAACACCATATATTTT.

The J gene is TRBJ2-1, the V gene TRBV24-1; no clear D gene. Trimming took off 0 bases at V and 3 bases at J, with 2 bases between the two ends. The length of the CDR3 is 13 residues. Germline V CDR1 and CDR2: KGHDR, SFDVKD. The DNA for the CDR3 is TGTGCCACCAGTGATTTGGACTACAATGAGCAGTTCTTC. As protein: CATSDLDYNEQFF.

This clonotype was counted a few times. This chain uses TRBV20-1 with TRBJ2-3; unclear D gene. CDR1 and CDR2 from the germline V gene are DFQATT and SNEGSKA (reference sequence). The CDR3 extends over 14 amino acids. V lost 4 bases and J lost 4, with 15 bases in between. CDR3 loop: CSAIMDLPPDTQYF. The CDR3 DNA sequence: TGCAGTGCTATCATGGACCTCCCGCCAGATACGCAGTATTTT.

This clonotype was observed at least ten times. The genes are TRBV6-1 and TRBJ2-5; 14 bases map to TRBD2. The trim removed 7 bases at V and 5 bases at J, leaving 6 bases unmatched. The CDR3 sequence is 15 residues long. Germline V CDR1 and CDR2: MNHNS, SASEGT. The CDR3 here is CASTLGLAGEETQYF. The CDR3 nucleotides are TGTGCCAGCACCTTGGGACTAGCGGGAGAGGAGACCCAGTACTTC.

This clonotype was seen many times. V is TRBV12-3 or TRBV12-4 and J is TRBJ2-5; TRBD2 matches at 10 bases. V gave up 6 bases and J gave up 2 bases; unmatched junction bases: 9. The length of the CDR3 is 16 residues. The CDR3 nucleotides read TGTGCCAGCAGCCCAGGGACTAGCGCCTATCAAGAGACCCAGTACTTC. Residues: CASSPGTSAYQETQYF.

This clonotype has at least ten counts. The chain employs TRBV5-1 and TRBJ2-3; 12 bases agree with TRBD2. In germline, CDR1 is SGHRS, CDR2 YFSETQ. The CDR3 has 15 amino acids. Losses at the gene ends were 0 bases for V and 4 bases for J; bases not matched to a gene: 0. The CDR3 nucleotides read TGCGCCAGCAGCTTGGGACTAGCGGGAGCAGATACGCAGTATTTT. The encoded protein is CASSLGLAGADTQYF.

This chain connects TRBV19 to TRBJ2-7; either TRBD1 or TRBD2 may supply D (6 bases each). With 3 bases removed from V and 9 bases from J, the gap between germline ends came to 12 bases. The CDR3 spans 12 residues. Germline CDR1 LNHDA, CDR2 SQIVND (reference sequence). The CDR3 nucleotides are TGTGCCAGTAGTATCTTGGAGGGGGTGCAGTACTTC. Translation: CASSILEGVQYF.

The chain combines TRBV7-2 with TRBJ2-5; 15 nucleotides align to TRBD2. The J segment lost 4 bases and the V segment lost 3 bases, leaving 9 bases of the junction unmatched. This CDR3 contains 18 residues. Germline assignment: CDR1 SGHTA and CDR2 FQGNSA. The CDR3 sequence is CASSFRTSGRAGGETQYF. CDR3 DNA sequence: TGTGCCAGCAGCTTTAGGACTAGCGGGAGGGCCGGCGGAGAGACCCAGTACTTC.

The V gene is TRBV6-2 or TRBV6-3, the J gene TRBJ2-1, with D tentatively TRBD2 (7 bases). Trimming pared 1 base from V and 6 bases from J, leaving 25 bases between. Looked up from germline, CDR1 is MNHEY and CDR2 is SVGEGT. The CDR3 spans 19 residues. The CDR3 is CASSYLFGLGGARRNEQFF. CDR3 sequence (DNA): TGTGCCAGCAGTTACTTATTCGGTCTGGGGGGGGCACGACGCAATGAGCAGTTCTTC.

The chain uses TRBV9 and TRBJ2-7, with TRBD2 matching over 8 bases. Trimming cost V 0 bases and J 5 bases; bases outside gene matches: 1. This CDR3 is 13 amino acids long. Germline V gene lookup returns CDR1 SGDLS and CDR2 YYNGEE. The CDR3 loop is CASSVGSGNEQYF. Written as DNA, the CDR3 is TGTGCCAGCAGCGTAGGTAGCGGGAACGAGCAGTACTTC.

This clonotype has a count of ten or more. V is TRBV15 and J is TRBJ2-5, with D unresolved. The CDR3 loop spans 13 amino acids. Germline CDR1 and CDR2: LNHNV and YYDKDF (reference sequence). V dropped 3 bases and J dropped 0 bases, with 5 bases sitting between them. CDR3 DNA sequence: TGTGCCACCAGCAGGGCCTACCAAGAGACCCAGTACTTC. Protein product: CATSRAYQETQYF.

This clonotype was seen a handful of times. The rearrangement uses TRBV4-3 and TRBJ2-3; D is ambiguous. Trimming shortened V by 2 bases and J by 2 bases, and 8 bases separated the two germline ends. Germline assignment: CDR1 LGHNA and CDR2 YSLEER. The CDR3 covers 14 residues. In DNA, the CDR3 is TGCGCCAGCAGCCAAAGTGTGGTCACAGATACGCAGTATTTT. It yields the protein CASSQSVVTDTQYF.

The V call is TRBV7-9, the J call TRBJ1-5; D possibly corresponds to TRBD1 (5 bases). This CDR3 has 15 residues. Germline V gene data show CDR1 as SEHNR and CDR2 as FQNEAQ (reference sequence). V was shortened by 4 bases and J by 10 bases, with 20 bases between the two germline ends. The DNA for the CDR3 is TGTGCCAGCAGCTGGGGGTTAGGGGAGGGGCACCCCCAGCATTTT. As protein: CASSWGLGEGHPQHF.

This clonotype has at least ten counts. In DNA form, the CDR3 reads TGTGCCAGCAGGCCTCGACAGGTGGGACCTAGTAGGACGGCCAAAAACATTCAGTACTTC. This codes for CASRPRQVGPSRTAKNIQYF. The V gene is TRBV6-4, the J gene TRBJ2-4; weak D call: TRBD1 (6 bases). Deletions cut 6 bases from V and 1 base from J, with 28 bases between. Germline CDR1 MRHNA, CDR2 SNTAGT. The CDR3 contains 20 residues.

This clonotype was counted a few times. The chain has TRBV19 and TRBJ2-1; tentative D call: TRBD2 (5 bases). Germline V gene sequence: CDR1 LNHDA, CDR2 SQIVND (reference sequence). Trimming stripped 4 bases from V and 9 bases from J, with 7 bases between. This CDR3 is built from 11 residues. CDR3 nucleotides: TGTGCCAGTAGTAGGGAGATTGAGCAGTTCTTC. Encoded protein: CASSREIEQFF.

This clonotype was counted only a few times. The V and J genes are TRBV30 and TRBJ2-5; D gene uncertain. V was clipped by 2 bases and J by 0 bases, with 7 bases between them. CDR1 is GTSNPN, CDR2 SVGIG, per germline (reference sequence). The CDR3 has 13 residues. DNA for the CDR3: TGTGCCTGGAGTCAACTGAACCAAGAGACCCAGTACTTC. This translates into CAWSQLNQETQYF. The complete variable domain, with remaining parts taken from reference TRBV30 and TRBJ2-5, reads SQTIHQWPATLVQPVGSPLSLECTVEGTSNPNLYWYRQAAGRGLQLLFYSVGIGQISSEVPQNLSASRPQDRQFILSSKKLLLSDSGFYLCAWSQLNQETQYFGPGTRLLVL.

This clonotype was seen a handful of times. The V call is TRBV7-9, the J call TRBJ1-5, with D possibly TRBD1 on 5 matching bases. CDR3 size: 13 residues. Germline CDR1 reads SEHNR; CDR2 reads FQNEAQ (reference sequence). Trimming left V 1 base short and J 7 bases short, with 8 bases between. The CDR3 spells CASSLERGQPQHF. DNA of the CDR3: TGTGCCAGCAGCTTAGAACGGGGGCAGCCCCAGCATTTT.

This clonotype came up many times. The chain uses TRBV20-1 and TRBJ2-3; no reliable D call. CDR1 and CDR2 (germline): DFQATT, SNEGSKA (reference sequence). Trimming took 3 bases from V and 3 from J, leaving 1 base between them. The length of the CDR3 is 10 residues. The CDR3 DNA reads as TGCAGTGCTAGTACAGATACGCAGTATTTT. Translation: CSASTDTQYF.

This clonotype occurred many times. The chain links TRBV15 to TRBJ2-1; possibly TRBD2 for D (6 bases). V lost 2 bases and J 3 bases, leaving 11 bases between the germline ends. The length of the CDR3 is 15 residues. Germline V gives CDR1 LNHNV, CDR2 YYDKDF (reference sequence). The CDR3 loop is CATSRLAQGYNEQFF. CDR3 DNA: TGTGCCACCAGCAGACTAGCGCAAGGCTACAATGAGCAGTTCTTC.